The rows below give T cell receptor beta chains drawn from one sample of a study of molecular identifiers for immune sequencing clone quantification. MiXCR was run by TCRdb on the PCR reads, yielding one entry per CDR3 protein. The sample includes 97,000 or so distinct CDR3 sequences, approximately 24% of them seen just once. Sequencing input: naive CD8+ T cells from blood, with Jurkat cell RNA spiked in. These receptors were obtained from a human donor in good health. Some libraries in this study had Jurkat cell RNA spiked in. The CDR3 runs from the conserved cysteine through the conserved F or W. D genes are given only for firm matches. Rows give clone size only sometimes, using once, few, many, or a class for an expanded clone.

j_call	d_call	v_call	clone_size	cdr3_nt	cdr3_aa
TRBJ1-1	-	TRBV6-5	many	TGTGCCAGCAGTTACGGGGTCGGGGGGAGGGGTGAAGCTTTCTTT	CASSYGVGGRGEAFF
TRBJ2-7	-	TRBV14	many	TGTGCCAGCAGCCTCACGGCCCACTACGAGCAGTACTTC	CASSLTAHYEQYF
TRBJ2-5	TRBD2	TRBV7-9	-	TGTGCCAGCAGCCCGGGGACTAGCGGGGTCCGGGAGACCCAGTACTTC	CASSPGTSGVRETQYF
TRBJ1-1	TRBD1	TRBV25-1	-	TGTGCCAGCAGTGATACAGGGGAAGAGGTGAGCACTGAAGCTTTCTTT	CASSDTGEEVSTEAFF
TRBJ1-2	-	TRBV4-1	few	TGCGCCAGCAGCCGAACGGAGGGGGGATGGGAAGGCTACACCTTC	CASSRTEGGWEGYTF
TRBJ2-5	TRBD2	TRBV11-3	-	TGTGCCAGCAGCTTACGCGGGAGTTCGGGAGAGACCCAGTACTTC	CASSLRGSSGETQYF
TRBJ2-7	-	TRBV28	many	TGTGCCAGCAGTTTATGGGACGGGGAGCAGTACTTC	CASSLWDGEQYF
TRBJ2-7	-	TRBV6-5	many	TGTGCCAGCAGTTACTCAGCTTGGGGAGAGCAGTACTTC	CASSYSAWGEQYF
TRBJ2-3	-	TRBV28	many	TGTGCCAGCAGCTTCGGAGTTGGGCAGGGAGCGAACACAGATACGCAGTATTTT	CASSFGVGQGANTDTQYF
TRBJ1-4	-	TRBV30	-	TGTGCCTGGGACACAACTAATGAAAAACTGTTTTTT	CAWDTTNEKLFF
TRBJ2-1	-	TRBV29-1	many	TGCAGCGTTGAAGATCTCATTGCGGCCCCGGGTGAGCAGTTCTTC	CSVEDLIAAPGEQFF
TRBJ2-1	-	TRBV6-6	many	TGTGCCAGCAGTCCCTGGGGGTACAATGAGCAGTTCTTC	CASSPWGYNEQFF
TRBJ2-7	-	TRBV20-1	many	TGCAGTGCTAGAGATGGGACGTCCGGGACACAAGACGGTTACGAGCAGTACTTC	CSARDGTSGTQDGYEQYF
TRBJ1-1	-	TRBV4-1	many	TGCGCCAGCAGCCAAGATCGGTCAGGGCTCACTGAAGCTTTCTTT	CASSQDRSGLTEAFF
TRBJ2-2	TRBD2	TRBV6-1	many	TGTGCCAGCTCTCCGACTAGCGGGGGGCTGATTACGAACACCGGGGAGCTGTTTTTT	CASSPTSGGLITNTGELFF
TRBJ1-4	-	TRBV7-9	-	TGTGCCAGCAGCTCAAACCAGCAAGCAACTAATGAAAAACTGTTTTTT	CASSSNQQATNEKLFF
TRBJ2-3	TRBD2	TRBV13	many	TGTGCCAGCAGCCCATTGACTAGCAGCCCACATACGCAGTATTTT	CASSPLTSSPHTQYF
TRBJ2-7	-	TRBV7-8	many	TGTGCCAGCAGCCCACACCCCTCCGAGCAGTACTTC	CASSPHPSEQYF
TRBJ1-1	-	TRBV7-9	many	TGTGCCAGCAGCGAAGGCAGGGGTGGTGAAGCTTTCTTT	CASSEGRGGEAFF
TRBJ1-1	-	TRBV27	many	TGTGCCAGCAGTGAGGACCGTGGCACTGAAGCTTTCTTT	CASSEDRGTEAFF
TRBJ1-1	-	TRBV4-1	many	TGCGCCAGCAGCCAAGATCTGGGGGCTTACACTGAAGCTTTCTTT	CASSQDLGAYTEAFF
TRBJ1-1	-	TRBV3-1	many	TGTGCCAGCAGCCAAGGACCTGAAGCTTTCTTT	CASSQGPEAFF
TRBJ1-1	-	TRBV3-1	few	TGTGCCAGCAGCCGCCCTTTCGGGCAGATGAACACTGAAGCTTTCTTT	CASSRPFGQMNTEAFF
TRBJ2-3	-	TRBV5-4	many	TGTGCCAGCAGCTTGGGGGGGTCCCAAACTTACACAGATACGCAGTATTTT	CASSLGGSQTYTDTQYF
TRBJ2-7	-	TRBV27	many	TGTGCCAGCAGTGATCAGGGGGGGGAGCAGTACTTC	CASSDQGGEQYF
TRBJ2-1	TRBD2	TRBV5-1	-	TGCGCCAGCAGCTCGACTAGCGGCCCCCTGGGTGAGCAGTTCTTC	CASSSTSGPLGEQFF
TRBJ2-6	TRBD2	TRBV30	many	TGTGCCTGGAGTCCAACTAGCGGGGGGCAGTCGGGGGCCAACGTCCTGACTTTC	CAWSPTSGGQSGANVLTF
TRBJ2-1	-	TRBV5-8	few	TGTGCCAGCAGCTTGGACGGGGGAAGCTCCTACAATGAGCAGTTCTTC	CASSLDGGSSYNEQFF
TRBJ2-5	TRBD2	TRBV28	many	TGTGCCAGCAGTTTAAGACTAGCGGACCAAGAGACCCAGTACTTC	CASSLRLADQETQYF
TRBJ2-7	TRBD1	TRBV30	-	TGTGCCTCAGATGGTACAGGGGGCTCCTACGAGCAGTACTTC	CASDGTGGSYEQYF
TRBJ1-1	-	TRBV6-6	many	TGTGCCAGCAGTTACGGGGACACTGAAGCTTTCTTT	CASSYGDTEAFF
TRBJ2-7	-	TRBV7-9	-	TGTGCCAGCAGCCCCACAGTGTCAGCTGGTTACGAGCAGTACTTC	CASSPTVSAGYEQYF
TRBJ1-1	-	TRBV4-2	many	TGTGCCAGCAGCCAGCCAAGACAGAACACTGAAGCTTTCTTT	CASSQPRQNTEAFF
TRBJ1-5	TRBD1	TRBV28	many	TGTGCCAGCAGTGAGGGACAGGGGCCCCAGCATTTT	CASSEGQGPQHF
TRBJ2-2	-	TRBV10-3	few	TGTGCCATCAGTGAGAGAGGGGACACCGGGGAGCTGTTTTTT	CAISERGDTGELFF
TRBJ2-1	-	TRBV19	-	TGTGCCAGTAGTACTACGGTGTACAATGAGCAGTTCTTC	CASSTTVYNEQFF
TRBJ1-1	-	TRBV6-2/TRBV6-3	many	TGTGCCAGCAGCGCCGTCACATCTCTCTCTGGTTGGACTGAAGCTTTCTTT	CASSAVTSLSGWTEAFF
TRBJ2-1	TRBD1	TRBV27	-	TGTGCCAGCAGTCCACGAGGGGGCGAGCAGTTCTTC	CASSPRGGEQFF
TRBJ2-2	-	TRBV19	-	TGTGCCAGCAGTATGGAGTTGGGTTCCCGGGAGCTGTTTTTT	CASSMELGSRELFF
TRBJ2-7	-	TRBV10-3	few	TGTGCCATCAGTGAGTCAGGAATTTTGTCCGACAAAAACTACGAGCAGTACTTC	CAISESGILSDKNYEQYF
TRBJ2-7	-	TRBV7-9	-	TGTGCCAGCAGCTTACGGGACAGCGGGGGCGAGCAGTACTTC	CASSLRDSGGEQYF
TRBJ1-1	-	TRBV4-1	many	TGCGCCAGCAGCCAGGTCCCTCCGGGGGGCAGGGCTTTGAACACTGAAGCTTTCTTT	CASSQVPPGGRALNTEAFF
TRBJ1-5	TRBD1	TRBV19	many	TGTGCCAGTAGCCTAGGACAGGGGGTCAATCAGCCCCAGCATTTT	CASSLGQGVNQPQHF
TRBJ2-3	-	TRBV4-3	many	TGCGCCAGCAGCCAAGATGGGGACAGCACAGATACGCAGTATTTT	CASSQDGDSTDTQYF
TRBJ2-1	TRBD2	TRBV28	many	TGTGCCAGCAGCTCCACTAGCGCCTACAATGAGCAGTTCTTC	CASSSTSAYNEQFF
TRBJ2-1	TRBD2	TRBV14	-	TGTGCCAGCAGCCAAGAATTTTATGGCGGGGGATTCGATGAGCAGTTCTTC	CASSQEFYGGGFDEQFF
TRBJ2-7	-	TRBV20-1	few	TGCAGTGCTAGTAACAGGGAGTCCTACGAGCAGTACTTC	CSASNRESYEQYF
TRBJ2-7	-	TRBV19	few	TGTGCCAGTAGTATCGGTCTAGCCGTGGGGGAGCAGTACTTC	CASSIGLAVGEQYF
TRBJ2-3	TRBD1	TRBV18	-	TGTGCCAGCTCACCAACGTTTTACCGGGACAGGGATGGGGATACGCAGTATTTT	CASSPTFYRDRDGDTQYF
TRBJ1-1	-	TRBV5-3	-	TGTGCCAGCAGCCTACGACAGTGGTTGGTCACTGAAGCTTTCTTT	CASSLRQWLVTEAFF
TRBJ2-2	-	TRBV7-2	many	TGTGCCAGCAGCTTAGTGGCGGGCACCCCCACCGGGGAGCTGTTTTTT	CASSLVAGTPTGELFF
TRBJ1-6	-	TRBV12-5	-	TGTGCTAGTGGTTTGACCGGGTTGGGTCATAATTCACCCCTCCACTTT	CASGLTGLGHNSPLHF
TRBJ2-7	TRBD2	TRBV29-1	many	TGCAGCGTGGACTCGCGGGAGGGCTACGAGCAGTACTTC	CSVDSREGYEQYF
TRBJ2-1	-	TRBV4-1	-	TGCGCCAGCAGCCAAGATTCGGGGGTGGCCTACAATGAGCAGTTCTTC	CASSQDSGVAYNEQFF